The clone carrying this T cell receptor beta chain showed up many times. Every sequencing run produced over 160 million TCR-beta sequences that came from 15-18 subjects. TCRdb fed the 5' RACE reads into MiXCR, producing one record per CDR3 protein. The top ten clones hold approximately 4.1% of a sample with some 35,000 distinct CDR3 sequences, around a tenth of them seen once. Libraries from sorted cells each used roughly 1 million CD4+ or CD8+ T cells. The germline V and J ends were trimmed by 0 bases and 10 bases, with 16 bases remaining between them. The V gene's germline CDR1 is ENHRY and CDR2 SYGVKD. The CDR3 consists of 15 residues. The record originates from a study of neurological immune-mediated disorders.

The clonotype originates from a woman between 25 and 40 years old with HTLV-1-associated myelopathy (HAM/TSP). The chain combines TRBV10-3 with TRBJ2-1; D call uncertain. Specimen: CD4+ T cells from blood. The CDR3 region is CAISESQADGWEQFF. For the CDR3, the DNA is TGTGCCATCAGTGAGTCCCAGGCCGATGGTTGGGAGCAGTTCTTC.